The 27 T cell receptor beta chains presented below share a single source sample, sequenced in a study of human T cells and chemical hapten exposure. TCRdb reprocessed the RACE reads via MiXCR and lists one record per CDR3 protein. Altogether 380,000 or so distinct CDR3 sequences are present, roughly 4.8% being singletons, with the ten largest covering approximately 2.1%. This sample's time point: patch test 1, 2 weeks after DPC sensitization. Treatment noted: therapeutic diphenylcyclopropenone sensitization with weekly scalp DPC. Specimen: whole blood, collected in connection with sensitization to the hapten diphenylcyclopropenone (DPC). These receptor sequences come from a woman aged 45-59 years with alopecia areata. Some clones in this sample may be carry-over from other donors' samples.

This clonotype was observed a few times. V usage is TRBV20-1 and J usage is TRBJ2-1; 14 bases map to TRBD2. Germline V gene sequence: CDR1 DFQATT, CDR2 SNEGSKA (reference sequence). This CDR3 is 15 amino acids long. V dropped 5 bases and J dropped 5; count of bases not matched to a gene: 5. CDR3 sequence (DNA): TGCAGTGCTTCGGGACTAGCGGGAGACCACAATGAGCAGTTCTTC. Translation: CSASGLAGDHNEQFF.

The chain couples TRBV6-2 or TRBV6-3 to TRBJ2-3, with D unclear. This CDR3 region has 14 residues. Germline CDR1 reads MNHEY; CDR2 reads SVGEGT. Trimming left V 7 bases short and J 0 bases short, with 11 bases between. CDR3 in DNA: TGTGCCAGCATCCGTGGTGGGAGCACAGATACGCAGTATTTT. This sequence encodes CASIRGGSTDTQYF.

The chain employs TRBV2 and TRBJ2-1; TRBD2 is a possible D gene (6 bases). Germline V gene data show CDR1 as SNHLY and CDR2 as FYNNEI. V gave up 4 bases and J gave up 8 bases, with 21 bases separating them. The CDR3 runs to 16 residues. For the CDR3, the DNA is TGTGCCAGCAGTGTTAATAGCGGTGCAAGACTTCATGAGCAGTTCTTC. Its protein product is CASSVNSGARLHEQFF.

This clonotype was recorded a few times. The J gene is TRBJ2-3, the V gene TRBV5-4; D gene unclear. Germline-derived CDR1 and CDR2 are SGHNT and YYREEE (reference sequence). Trimming removed 2 bases from V and 0 bases from J, with 4 bases in between. The CDR3 extends over 13 amino acids. CDR3 DNA: TGTGCCAGCAGCTTCGCTAGCACAGATACGCAGTATTTT. Encoded protein: CASSFASTDTQYF.

The chain employs TRBV20-1 and TRBJ2-7, with D uncertain. The germline V gene has CDR1 DFQATT and CDR2 SNEGSKA (reference sequence). Trimming pared 0 bases from V and 3 bases from J, leaving 15 bases between. CDR3 size: 15 residues. CDR3 region: CSARDVSAGHYEQYF. DNA of the CDR3: TGCAGTGCTAGAGATGTTTCCGCCGGGCACTACGAGCAGTACTTC.

In its sample, this clonotype was seen a few times. The chain is built from TRBV6-5 and TRBJ2-1; D assignment may be TRBD1 or TRBD2 (5 bases each). CDR1 is MNHEY and CDR2 is SVGAGI in the germline V gene. The V end lost 8 bases, the J end lost 1 base, and 21 bases lay between the germline ends. The CDR3 is 17 amino acids. For the CDR3, the DNA is TGTGCCAGCTCGTTACGGGGCTCCGTAGTGTCCTACAATGAGCAGTTCTTC. Translating it yields CASSLRGSVVSYNEQFF.

To note about this clonotype: This may arise from a read error, as a much more abundant clone is one base away. The chain uses TRBV28 and TRBJ1-5; D might be TRBD1 (5 bases). Between the trimmed V and J ends, which lost 2 bases and 6 bases, there was a span of 14 bases. CDR1 is MDHEN and CDR2 is SYDVKM in the germline V gene. There are 15 residues in the CDR3. The CDR3 DNA reads TGTGCCAGCAGTTTAACAGGATCCATCATTCAGCCCCAGCATTTT. Translation: CASSLTGSIIQPQHF.

This clonotype was detected only a few times. The chain uses TRBV20-1 and TRBJ2-7; 7 bases match TRBD2. Germline V gene sequence: CDR1 DFQATT, CDR2 SNEGSKA (reference sequence). This CDR3 has 14 residues. V shed 2 bases and J 4 bases; nucleotides not matched to a gene: 8. The CDR3, as DNA: TGCAGTGCTAGAACCTTCGCGGGAGAATACGAGCAGTACTTC. Translating it yields CSARTFAGEYEQYF.

Comments on this clonotype: Being one base from a much bigger clone, this may be a read error. The CDR3 nucleotides read TGTGCCAGCAGCTTATTTTTCAGCACCGGGGAGCTGTTTTTT. Its protein product is CASSLFFSTGELFF. The rearrangement links TRBV7-6 to TRBJ2-2, with D hard to call. V was pared by 2 bases and J by 4 bases, with 8 bases between. Germline V gene lookup returns CDR1 SGHVS and CDR2 FNYEAQ. There are 14 residues in the CDR3.

This clonotype was observed many times. The rearrangement joins TRBV5-1 to TRBJ1-6, with a weak D call TRBD1 (6 bases). V was cut by 5 bases and J by 7 bases, with 10 bases left in between. Germline V gene sequence: CDR1 SGHRS, CDR2 YFSETQ. The CDR3 has 13 residues. CDR3 coding DNA: TGCGCCAGCAGACGGACAGACAATTCACCCCTCCACTTT. As protein: CASRRTDNSPLHF.

The DNA of the CDR3 is TGTGCCAGCTCACCACCGGCGGTACTAGAGACCCAGTACTTC. This codes for CASSPPAVLETQYF. The J gene is TRBJ2-5, the V gene TRBV18, with D unclear. The CDR3 is made up of 14 amino acids. CDR1 and CDR2 (germline): KGHSH, LQKENI. V was clipped by 0 bases and J by 4 bases, with 9 bases between them. Full variable domain (remainder filled in from reference TRBV18 and TRBJ2-5): NAGVMQNPRHLVRRRGQEARLRCSPMKGHSHVYWYRQLPEEGLKFMVYLQKENIIDESGMPKERFSAEFPKEGPSILRIQQVVRGDSAAYFCASSPPAVLETQYFGPGTRLLVL.

The chain joins TRBV12-5 to TRBJ1-5; D not certain. This CDR3 is built from 14 residues. Germline V gives CDR1 LGHNT, CDR2 FRNRAP. Trimming took off 2 bases at V and 4 bases at J, with 9 bases between the two ends. In DNA form, the CDR3 reads TGTGCTAGTGGTTTGACGCGGGAGAATCAGCCCCAGCATTTT. Amino acid sequence: CASGLTRENQPQHF.

This clonotype was detected ten times or more. As DNA, the CDR3 is TGTGCCAGCAGTCGCACAGGGGAAGTTCAGCCCCAGCATTTT. This codes for CASSRTGEVQPQHF. The chain recombines TRBV6-2 or TRBV6-3 with TRBJ1-5, with TRBD1 matching 7 bases. Per the germline V gene, CDR1 is MNHEY and CDR2 is SVGEGT. After removal of 5 bases from V and 6 bases from J, the junction contained 7 bases not matched to a gene. This CDR3 spans 14 amino acids.

The sample holds many counts of this clonotype. The rearrangement uses TRBV6-1 and TRBJ1-5; the D is unclear. The CDR3 consists of 16 residues. Looked up from germline, CDR1 is MNHNS and CDR2 is SASEGT. Trimming took off 6 bases at V and 5 bases at J, with 20 bases between the two ends. CDR3 loop: CASSLDFEGGDQPQHF. In DNA, the CDR3 is TGTGCCAGCAGCCTTGATTTCGAAGGAGGTGATCAGCCCCAGCATTTT.

In its sample, this clonotype was seen many times. The chain has TRBV6-6 and TRBJ2-7; D possibly corresponds to TRBD1 (6 bases). The ends were cut back, 5 bases at V and 2 bases at J, with 16 bases in the middle. In germline, CDR1 is MNHNY, CDR2 SVGAGI (reference sequence). The CDR3 runs 15 residues. CDR3 DNA sequence: TGTGCCAGCAGTCCTCCGGGACACGCGACCTACGAGCAGTACTTC. It translates to CASSPPGHATYEQYF.

This clonotype was seen a handful of times. The V call is TRBV29-1, the J call TRBJ2-2; TRBD1 or TRBD2 may be the D gene (5 bases each). Between the trimmed V and J ends, which lost 1 base and 6 bases, there was a span of 12 bases. CDR1 SQVTM and CDR2 ANQGSEA come from the germline V gene. The CDR3 loop spans 14 amino acids. The chain's CDR3 is CSVEGDPIPGELFF. CDR3 DNA sequence: TGCAGCGTTGAAGGGGACCCCATCCCCGGGGAGCTGTTTTTT.

This clonotype was counted between two and nine times. The genes are TRBV20-1 and TRBJ2-6, with 8 bases that match TRBD2. The V gene end was trimmed by 4 bases and the J gene end by 2 bases; junction bases not matched to a gene: 10. Germline V gene data show CDR1 as DFQATT and CDR2 as SNEGSKA (reference sequence). This CDR3 region has 17 residues. The CDR3, as DNA: TGCAGTGCTATACCGGGACTAGGCGGTGCTGGGGCCAACGTCCTGACTTTC. This sequence encodes CSAIPGLGGAGANVLTF.

This clonotype was counted many times. The CDR3 DNA reads as TGTGCCAGCAGTTTATGGGGGGCGGAGGACCACGAGCAGTACTTC. As protein: CASSLWGAEDHEQYF. The chain links TRBV27 to TRBJ2-7; D is tentatively TRBD1 or TRBD2 (6 bases each). Germline V lookup: CDR1 MNHEY, CDR2 SMNVEV (reference sequence). Trimming took off 1 base at V and 5 bases at J, with 15 bases between the two ends. The length of the CDR3 is 15 residues.

This clonotype occurred many times. V usage is TRBV4-2 and J usage is TRBJ2-1; TRBD2 agrees at 10 bases. Looked up from germline, CDR1 is LGHNA and CDR2 is YNFKEQ. There are 16 residues in the CDR3. V lost 0 bases, J lost 4 bases, and 3 bases stayed unmatched. CDR3 in DNA: TGTGCCAGCAGCCAAGAGGGACTAGCGCCGTACAATGAGCAGTTCTTC. This sequence encodes CASSQEGLAPYNEQFF.

This clonotype was observed many times. The chain joins TRBV7-3 to TRBJ2-3; TRBD1 matches 9 bases. Losses at the gene ends were 5 bases for V and 1 base for J; bases not matched to a gene: 4. CDR1 is SGHTA and CDR2 is FQGTGA in the germline V gene. The CDR3 extends over 15 amino acids. The CDR3 is CASSTQGAGTDTQYF. The CDR3, as DNA: TGTGCCAGCAGCACACAGGGGGCTGGCACAGATACGCAGTATTTT.

This clonotype was observed at least ten times. The V and J genes are TRBV10-3 and TRBJ2-5, with 9 nucleotides matching TRBD2. This CDR3 region has 15 residues. Germline trimming cut 10 bases from V and 0 bases from J; bases unmatched to any gene: 9. The germline V gene has CDR1 ENHRY and CDR2 SYGVKD. The CDR3 nucleotides read TGTGCCACTAGTAGGCTAGCGGGGTACCAAGAGACCCAGTACTTC. Protein product: CATSRLAGYQETQYF.

This clonotype was seen only a few times. The genes are TRBV20-1 and TRBJ1-1; 7 bases match TRBD1. The V gene's germline CDR1 is DFQATT and CDR2 SNEGSKA (reference sequence). The J segment lost 4 bases and the V segment lost 3 bases, leaving 5 bases of the junction unmatched. This CDR3 has 13 residues. The CDR3 is CSARDQGGTEAFF. The CDR3 DNA is TGCAGTGCTAGGGATCAGGGGGGCACTGAAGCTTTCTTT.

This clonotype was counted at least ten times. The chain uses TRBV4-2 and TRBJ2-7, with D perhaps TRBD1 or TRBD2 (6 bases each). Trimming cost V 8 bases and J 6 bases, with 17 bases left between them. The CDR3 has 13 residues. Germline V gene lookup returns CDR1 LGHNA and CDR2 YNFKEQ. DNA of the CDR3: TGTGCCAGCCACGCGGTGGGGGGCCGCGAGCAGTACTTC. Its translation: CASHAVGGREQYF.

This clonotype was counted a few times. The V and J genes are TRBV20-1 and TRBJ1-4; D remains ambiguous. The CDR3 sequence is 14 residues long. Per the germline V gene, CDR1 is DFQATT and CDR2 is SNEGSKA (reference sequence). Trimming took off 6 bases at V and 1 base at J, with 12 bases between the two ends. DNA of the CDR3: TGCAGTGCCAATCGCGGGGTAACTAATGAAAAACTGTTTTTT. Protein sequence: CSANRGVTNEKLFF.

This chain uses TRBV20-1 with TRBJ1-6, with D perhaps TRBD1 (5 bases). Germline V CDR1 and CDR2: DFQATT, SNEGSKA (reference sequence). The CDR3 has 12 amino acids. V was trimmed by 6 bases and J by 10 bases, leaving 13 bases between them. This CDR3 is CSAGRSGSPLHF. CDR3 bases: TGCAGTGCGGGCAGATCAGGGTCACCCCTCCACTTT.

This clonotype was seen ten or more times. The chain employs TRBV9 and TRBJ2-3; TRBD2 agrees at 10 bases. J gave up 3 bases and V 4 bases, and 5 bases lay outside the gene matches. Germline CDR1 SGDLS, CDR2 YYNGEE. This CDR3 has 15 residues. The CDR3 coding sequence is TGTGCCAGCAGCCCAGCGGGGGGGCAAACAGATACGCAGTATTTT. It codes for CASSPAGGQTDTQYF. The entire variable domain, with the rest obtained from reference TRBV9 and TRBJ2-3, is as follows: DSGVTQTPKHLITATGQRVTLRCSPRSGDLSVYWYQQSLDQGLQFLIQYYNGEERAKGNILERFSAQQFPDLHSELNLSSLELGDSALYFCASSPAGGQTDTQYFGPGTRLTVL.

The chain joins TRBV30 to TRBJ2-3; 8 nucleotides line up with TRBD2. The V and J ends lost 0 bases and 5 bases, in that order; junction bases with no gene match: 7. The CDR3 is 15 amino acids. CDR1 is GTSNPN, CDR2 SVGIG, per germline (reference sequence). This chain's CDR3 is CAWSVRGGRGDTQYF. CDR3 nucleotides: TGTGCCTGGAGTGTACGCGGGGGGCGGGGAGATACGCAGTATTTT.